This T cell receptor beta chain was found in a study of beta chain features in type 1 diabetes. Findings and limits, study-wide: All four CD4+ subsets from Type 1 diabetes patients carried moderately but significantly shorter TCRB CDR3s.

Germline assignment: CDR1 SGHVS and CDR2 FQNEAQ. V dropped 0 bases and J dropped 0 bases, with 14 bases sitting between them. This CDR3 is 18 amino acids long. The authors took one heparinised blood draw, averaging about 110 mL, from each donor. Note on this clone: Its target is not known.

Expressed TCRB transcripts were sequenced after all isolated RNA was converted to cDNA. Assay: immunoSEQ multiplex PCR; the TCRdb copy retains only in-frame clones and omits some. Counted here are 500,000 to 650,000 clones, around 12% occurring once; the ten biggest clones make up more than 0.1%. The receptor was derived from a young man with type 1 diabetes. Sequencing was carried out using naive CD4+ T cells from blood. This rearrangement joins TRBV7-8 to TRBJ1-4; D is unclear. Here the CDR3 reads CASSLAPRRTATNEKLFF. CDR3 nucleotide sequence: TGTGCCAGCAGCTTAGCCCCCCGGCGGACTGCAACTAATGAAAAACTGTTTTTT.